Below are 31 T cell receptor beta chains sequenced from a single sample in a study of blood T cell repertoires in COVID-19. This table comes from immunoSEQ multiplex PCR, and its TCRdb copy is limited to in-frame clones, with some not included. The data hold 90,000 to 150,000 clones, with 60% to 85% observed a single time. Source material: peripheral blood. The receptor set was obtained from a man between 65 and 85 years old with acute or convalescent COVID-19.

The table lists this clone with a count of one. V is TRBV3-1 (or the pseudogene TRBV3-2) and J is TRBJ2-5; a weak D match, TRBD2 (6 bases). Trimming took 5 bases from V and 1 from J, leaving 11 bases between them. Germline CDR1 reads LGHDT; CDR2 reads YNNKEL (reference sequence). The CDR3 has 14 amino acids. CDR3 sequence (DNA): TGTGCCAGCAGCTTCGGAGGGGCCCAAGAGACCCAGTACTTC. This sequence encodes CASSFGGAQETQYF.

CDR3 coding DNA: TGTGCCAGCAGCTTGGCCTTTGGGAGCTCCTATAATTCACCCCTCCACTTT. Amino acids: CASSLAFGSSYNSPLHF. The J gene is TRBJ1-6, the V gene TRBV5-8; no firm D call. V was trimmed by 0 bases and J by 0 bases, leaving 10 bases between them. The CDR3 has 17 residues. The V gene's germline CDR1 is SGHTS and CDR2 YDEGEE.

The chain employs TRBV30 and TRBJ1-2, with TRBD1 identical over 12 bases. J was trimmed by 4 bases and V by 1 base; bases with no gene match: 4. The CDR3 length is 15 residues. Germline V gene sequence: CDR1 GTSNPN, CDR2 SVGIG (reference sequence). This CDR3 is CAWSAGTGGIYGYTF. CDR3 coding DNA: TGTGCCTGGAGTGCTGGGACAGGGGGCATCTATGGCTACACCTTC.

The chain couples TRBV15 to TRBJ1-3, with D possibly matching TRBD1 (5 bases). V was cut by 0 bases and J by 0 bases, with 12 bases left in between. Germline V gene sequence: CDR1 LNHNV, CDR2 YYDKDF (reference sequence). The CDR3 spans 17 residues. The CDR3 reads CATSRDRLTVSGNTIYF. CDR3 bases: TGTGCCACCAGCAGAGATCGGTTGACAGTCTCTGGAAACACCATATATTTT.

This chain uses TRBV19 with TRBJ2-1, with D perhaps TRBD2 (5 bases). V lost 5 bases and J 5 bases, leaving 10 bases between the germline ends. Germline CDR1 LNHDA, CDR2 SQIVND (reference sequence). This CDR3 spans 13 amino acids. The CDR3 is CASSFPRDNEQFF. The CDR3 bases are TGTGCCAGTAGTTTCCCGAGGGACAATGAGCAGTTCTTC.

The gene calls are TRBV30 and TRBJ2-7; D may be TRBD1 (6 bases). This CDR3 is 15 amino acids long. Germline V CDR1 and CDR2: GTSNPN, SVGIG (reference sequence). Trimming left V 1 base short and J 3 bases short, with 16 bases between. CDR3 in DNA: TGTGCCTGGAGTGCAGGGGTCGGCGGCTACTACGAGCAGTACTTC. It yields the protein CAWSAGVGGYYEQYF.

This clone was seen more than once but under ten times. The chain employs TRBV28 and TRBJ1-5; D remains unclear. The germline V and J ends were trimmed by 4 bases and 3 bases, with 4 bases remaining between them. There are 12 residues in the CDR3. Germline V lookup: CDR1 MDHEN, CDR2 SYDVKM. Here the CDR3 DNA reads TGTGCCAGCAGTTCCCTCAATCAGCCCCAGCATTTT. Translation gives CASSSLNQPQHF. The whole variable domain, filled in from reference TRBV28 and TRBJ1-5, reads DVKVTQSSRYLVKRTGEKVFLECVQDMDHENMFWYRQDPGLGLRLIYFSYDVKMKEKGDIPEGYSVSREKKERFSLILESASTNQTSMYLCASSSLNQPQHFGDGTRLSIL.

J is TRBJ2-2 and V is TRBV6-5; 10 bases fit TRBD2. V was clipped by 10 bases and J by 1 base; unmatched bases: 3. Looked up from germline, CDR1 is MNHEY and CDR2 is SVGAGI. CDR3 length: 14 amino acids. Here the CDR3 reads CATRLAGNTGELFF. CDR3 DNA sequence: TGTGCCACCAGACTAGCGGGGAACACCGGGGAGCTGTTTTTT.

The rearrangement links TRBV24-1 to TRBJ2-1, with D maybe TRBD2 (7 bases). In germline, CDR1 is KGHDR, CDR2 SFDVKD. The CDR3 runs to 16 residues. Trimming left V 4 bases short and J 8 bases short, with 20 bases between. In DNA, the CDR3 is TGTGCCACCAGTGACCTCGGGGGCGGGAGTAGCTATGAGCAGTTCTTC. It codes for CATSDLGGGSSYEQFF.

This clone was seen only a few times. The chain uses TRBV29-1 and TRBJ2-1; D is possibly TRBD2 (5 bases). CDR1 and CDR2 (germline): SQVTM, ANQGSEA. The CDR3 extends over 15 amino acids. V shed 8 bases and J shed 2 bases, with 19 bases lying between them. This chain's CDR3 is CSTPRRAATYNEQFF. In nucleotides, the CDR3 is TGCAGCACCCCTAGGCGGGCGGCCACCTACAATGAGCAGTTCTTC.

The V call is TRBV5-4, the J call TRBJ2-5; D unclear. CDR1 and CDR2 (germline): SGHNT, YYREEE (reference sequence). The CDR3 spans 15 residues. The ends were cut back, 0 bases at V and 5 bases at J, with 14 bases in the middle. CDR3: CASSLEQAREETQYF. The CDR3 DNA reads as TGTGCCAGCAGCTTGGAGCAGGCCCGTGAGGAGACCCAGTACTTC.

The rearrangement links TRBV7-3 to TRBJ1-3; D not resolved. CDR1 and CDR2 (germline): SGHTA, FQGTGA. The CDR3 contains 15 residues. The ends were cut back, 5 bases at V and 4 bases at J, with 15 bases in the middle. The CDR3 here is CASSPRAGFGNTIYF. CDR3 sequence (DNA): TGTGCCAGCAGCCCTCGGGCGGGGTTCGGAAACACCATATATTTT.

The chain employs TRBV28 and TRBJ2-2; 7 nucleotides align to TRBD2. The CDR3 sequence is 14 residues long. Germline CDR1 and CDR2: MDHEN and SYDVKM. The junction had 5 bases not matched to a gene; V was cut back by 6 bases and J by 4 bases. CDR3 amino acids: CASRGGRVTGELFF. The CDR3 DNA is TGTGCCAGCAGGGGAGGGCGAGTCACCGGGGAGCTGTTTTTT.

The rearrangement joins TRBV20-1 to TRBJ1-2; perhaps TRBD1 as D (5 bases). This CDR3 region has 11 residues. V lost 7 bases, J lost 4 bases, and 10 bases lay in between. Per the germline V gene, CDR1 is DFQATT and CDR2 is SNEGSKA (reference sequence). CDR3 nucleotide sequence: TGCAGTGGCAGGGTTGCCTATGGCTACACCTTC. Translation gives CSGRVAYGYTF.

This chain connects TRBV5-6 to TRBJ2-3; D may be TRBD1 (6 bases). The V gene lost 0 bases and the J gene lost 2 bases, with 10 bases spanning the gap. Per the germline V gene, CDR1 is SGHDT and CDR2 is YYEEEE. This CDR3 has 15 amino acids. This chain's CDR3 is CASSLGGQLTDTQYF. CDR3 bases: TGTGCCAGCAGCTTGGGAGGACAGCTCACAGATACGCAGTATTTT.

The genes are TRBV7-9 and TRBJ2-7, with 14 bases lining up with TRBD2. Germline-derived CDR1 and CDR2 are SEHNR and FQNEAQ (reference sequence). This CDR3 is built from 19 residues. With V trimmed by 2 bases and J by 6 bases, 15 bases remained unmatched. CDR3 bases: TGTGCCAGCAGCTTATTCCGTACGGGACTAGCGGGAGAGTCCGTCGAGCAGTACTTC. This sequence encodes CASSLFRTGLAGESVEQYF.

This clone was counted a few times. The chain uses TRBV7-6 and TRBJ2-1; 8 bases are shared with TRBD2. V lost 1 base and J lost 9; bases outside the gene matches: 8. CDR3 length: 15 residues. Germline lookup yields CDR1 SGHVS and CDR2 FNYEAQ. The CDR3 DNA is TGTGCCAGCAGCTTAGGGTCGGGAGGGGGTATTGAGCAGTTCTTC. Translation gives CASSLGSGGGIEQFF. Supplemented by reference TRBV7-6 and TRBJ2-1, the full variable domain reads GAGVSQSPRYKVTKRGQDVALRCDPISGHVSLYWYRQALGQGPEFLTYFNYEAQQDKSGLPNDRFSAERPEGSISTLTIQRTEQRDSAMYRCASSLGSGGGIEQFFGPGTRLTVL.

The table lists this clone with a few counts. The chain couples TRBV19 to TRBJ1-6; tentative D call: TRBD1 (6 bases). Germline V gives CDR1 LNHDA, CDR2 SQIVND (reference sequence). Trimming took 5 bases from V and 2 from J, leaving 13 bases between them. This CDR3 is 16 amino acids long. In nucleotides, the CDR3 is TGTGCCAGTAGTGCACAGGGAATTACCTATAATTCACCCCTCCACTTT. It specifies CASSAQGITYNSPLHF. The full variable domain, rest sourced from reference TRBV19 and TRBJ1-6, is DGGITQSPKYLFRKEGQNVTLSCEQNLNHDAMYWYRQDPGQGLRLIYYSQIVNDFQKGDIAEGYSVSREKKESFPLTVTSAQKNPTAFYLCASSAQGITYNSPLHFGNGTRLTVT.

This clone is a singleton in its sample. The chain uses TRBV4-2 and TRBJ1-5, with D unclear. Germline assignment: CDR1 LGHNA and CDR2 YNFKEQ. This CDR3 comprises 16 residues. The germline V and J ends were trimmed by 0 bases and 5 bases, with 14 bases remaining between them. The CDR3 protein is CASSQDVSRFDQPQHF. The CDR3 bases are TGTGCCAGCAGCCAAGATGTATCCAGATTCGATCAGCCCCAGCATTTT.

This clone was observed once. The chain joins TRBV5-1 to TRBJ1-1, with D perhaps TRBD1 (5 bases). The ends were cut back, 2 bases at V and 0 bases at J, with 11 bases in the middle. The CDR3 has 15 residues. Germline CDR1 reads SGHRS; CDR2 reads YFSETQ. The CDR3 DNA follows: TGCGCCAGCAGCTTTACCCCAGGGATGAACACTGAAGCTTTCTTT. Its translation: CASSFTPGMNTEAFF. Filled out from reference TRBV5-1 and TRBJ1-1, the complete variable domain reads KAGVTQTPRYLIKTRGQQVTLSCSPISGHRSVSWYQQTPGQGLQFLFEYFSETQRNKGNFPGRFSGRQFSNSRSEMNVSTLELGDSALYLCASSFTPGMNTEAFFGQGTRLTVV.

This chain connects TRBV12-3 or TRBV12-4 to TRBJ1-2; D is unresolved. V was pared by 5 bases and J by 7 bases, with 8 bases between. The CDR3 consists of 11 residues. DNA for the CDR3: TGTGCCAGCAGTCCCTCGGGTGGCTACACCTTC. As protein: CASSPSGGYTF.

As regards this clone: This sample also contains other DNA sequences that code for the same CDR3. The rearrangement joins TRBV7-3 to TRBJ2-3, with a possible D match to TRBD1 (6 bases). V was cut by 6 bases and J by 4 bases, with 11 bases left in between. Per germline, CDR1 SGHTA and CDR2 FQGTGA. This CDR3 spans 13 amino acids. CDR3 sequence: CASSPTGPDTQYF. The DNA of the CDR3 is TGTGCCAGCAGTCCTACAGGGCCAGATACGCAGTATTTT. The variable domain in full, completed from reference TRBV7-3 and TRBJ2-3, reads GAGVSQTPSNKVTEKGKYVELRCDPISGHTALYWYRQSLGQGPEFLIYFQGTGAADDSGLPNDRFFAVRPEGSVSTLKIQRTERGDSAVYLCASSPTGPDTQYFGPGTRLTVL.

The chain joins TRBV9 to TRBJ1-5; D is unresolved. CDR3 size: 15 residues. CDR1 and CDR2 (germline): SGDLS, YYNGEE. Trimming pared 3 bases from V and 3 bases from J, leaving 13 bases between. CDR3 amino acids: CASSASGNNNQPQHF. CDR3 DNA sequence: TGTGCCAGCAGCGCGAGCGGGAACAACAATCAGCCCCAGCATTTT.

On this clone itself: The same CDR3 also results from other DNA sequences found in this sample. The V and J genes are TRBV4-2 and TRBJ1-2; TRBD1 agrees at 10 bases. CDR3 length: 18 amino acids. V shed 4 bases, J shed 1 base, and the junction held 12 bases outside the gene matches. Germline V gene lookup returns CDR1 LGHNA and CDR2 YNFKEQ. The CDR3, as DNA: TGTGCCAGCAGCCTAATGAGGGGGGGGACAGGGGTTAACTATGGCTACACCTTC. The encoded protein is CASSLMRGGTGVNYGYTF.

The J gene is TRBJ2-7, the V gene TRBV7-9; no clear D gene. CDR1 is SEHNR, CDR2 FQNEAQ, per germline (reference sequence). CDR3 size: 13 residues. Deletions cut 2 bases from V and 2 bases from J, with 7 bases between. This chain's CDR3 is CASSLTGTYEQYF. The DNA for the CDR3 is TGTGCCAGCAGCTTAACGGGTACCTACGAGCAGTACTTC.

This rearrangement joins TRBV9 to TRBJ2-5; 8 positions match TRBD1. The germline CDR1 and CDR2 sequences are SGDLS and YYNGEE. After removal of 2 bases from V and 4 bases from J, the junction contained 1 base not matched to a gene. This CDR3 has 13 residues. CDR3: CASSVDRGETQYF. CDR3 coding DNA: TGTGCCAGCAGCGTCGACAGGGGAGAGACCCAGTACTTC.

Only one count was recorded for this clone. The V gene is TRBV12-5, the J gene TRBJ2-3, with a tentative D call TRBD1 (8 bases). This CDR3 contains 18 residues. V was trimmed by 3 bases and J by 2 bases, leaving 21 bases between them. Germline CDR1 LGHNT, CDR2 FRNRAP. CDR3 amino acids: CASGFGQGLAGDTDTQYF. The CDR3 nucleotides are TGTGCTAGTGGTTTCGGACAGGGCCTGGCGGGGGACACAGATACGCAGTATTTT.

This chain links TRBV7-3 with TRBJ1-1; D is undetermined. Germline lookup yields CDR1 SGHTA and CDR2 FQGTGA. Trimming removed 4 bases at V and 3 bases at J, with 12 bases between. This CDR3 spans 14 amino acids. The DNA for the CDR3 is TGTGCCAGCAGCTCCGGAGATGTTCACACTGAAGCTTTCTTT. As protein: CASSSGDVHTEAFF. Based on the CDR3 plus reference TRBV7-3 and TRBJ1-1, the full variable domain is GAGVSQTPSNKVTEKGKYVELRCDPISGHTALYWYRQSLGQGPEFLIYFQGTGAADDSGLPNDRFFAVRPEGSVSTLKIQRTERGDSAVYLCASSSGDVHTEAFFGQGTRLTVV.

The chain has TRBV9 and TRBJ2-3; D unresolved. CDR1 and CDR2 from the germline V gene are SGDLS and YYNGEE. V lost 0 bases to trimming and J lost 0 bases, with 5 bases between them. There are 14 residues in the CDR3. CDR3 loop: CASSVASSTDTQYF. The CDR3, as DNA: TGTGCCAGCAGCGTAGCGTCTAGCACAGATACGCAGTATTTT.

The gene calls are TRBV6-4 and TRBJ2-5, with 9 bases that match TRBD2. Germline V gene data show CDR1 as MRHNA and CDR2 as SNTAGT. This CDR3 has 15 amino acids. The ends lost 4 bases at V and 1 base at J; junction bases unmatched: 4. The CDR3 spells CASSVVAGAQETQYF. CDR3 nucleotide sequence: TGTGCCAGCAGTGTGGTAGCGGGGGCCCAAGAGACCCAGTACTTC.

The V and J genes are TRBV23-1 and TRBJ1-6; D ambiguous. TRBV23-1 is known as an ORF, though its function is uncertain. CDR3 size: 13 residues. V lost 7 bases, J lost 10 bases, and 14 bases lay in between. The CDR3 DNA is TGCGCCAGCACTACCCCTGGAGGGTCACCCCTCCACTTT. Residues: CASTTPGGSPLHF.